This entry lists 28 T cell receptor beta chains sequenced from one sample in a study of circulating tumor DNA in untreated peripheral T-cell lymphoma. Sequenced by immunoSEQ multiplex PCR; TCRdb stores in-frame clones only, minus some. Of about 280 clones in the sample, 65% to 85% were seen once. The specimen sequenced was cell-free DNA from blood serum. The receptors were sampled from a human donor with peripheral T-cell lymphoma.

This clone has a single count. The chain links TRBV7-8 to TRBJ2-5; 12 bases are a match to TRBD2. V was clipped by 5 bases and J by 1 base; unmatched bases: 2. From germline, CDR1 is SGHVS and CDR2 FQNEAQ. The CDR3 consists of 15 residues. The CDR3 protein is CASSGTSGFQETQYF. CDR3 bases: TGTGCCAGCAGCGGGACTAGCGGGTTCCAAGAGACCCAGTACTTC.

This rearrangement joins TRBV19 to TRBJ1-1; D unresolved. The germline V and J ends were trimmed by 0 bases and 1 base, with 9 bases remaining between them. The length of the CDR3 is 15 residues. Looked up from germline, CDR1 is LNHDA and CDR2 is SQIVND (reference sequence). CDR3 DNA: TGTGCCAGTAGTATAGATTCGGGCGCGAACACTGAAGCTTTCTTT. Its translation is CASSIDSGANTEAFF.

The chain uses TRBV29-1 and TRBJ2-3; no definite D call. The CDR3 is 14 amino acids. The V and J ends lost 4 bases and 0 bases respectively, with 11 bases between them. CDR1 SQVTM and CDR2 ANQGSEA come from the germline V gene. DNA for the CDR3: TGCAGCGTTGGCGCTGTCTCTAGCACAGATACGCAGTATTTT. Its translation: CSVGAVSSTDTQYF.

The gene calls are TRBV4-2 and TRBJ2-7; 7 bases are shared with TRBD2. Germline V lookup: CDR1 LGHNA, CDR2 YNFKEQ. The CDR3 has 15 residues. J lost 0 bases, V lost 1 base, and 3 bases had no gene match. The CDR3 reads CASSQGAGYSYEQYF. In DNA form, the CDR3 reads TGTGCCAGCAGCCAAGGAGCGGGGTACTCCTACGAGCAGTACTTC.

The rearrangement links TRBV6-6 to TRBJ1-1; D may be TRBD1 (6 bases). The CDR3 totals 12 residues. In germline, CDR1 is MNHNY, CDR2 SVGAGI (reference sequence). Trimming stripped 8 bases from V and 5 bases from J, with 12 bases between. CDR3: CASQQGATEAFF. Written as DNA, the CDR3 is TGTGCCAGCCAACAGGGAGCTACTGAAGCTTTCTTT.

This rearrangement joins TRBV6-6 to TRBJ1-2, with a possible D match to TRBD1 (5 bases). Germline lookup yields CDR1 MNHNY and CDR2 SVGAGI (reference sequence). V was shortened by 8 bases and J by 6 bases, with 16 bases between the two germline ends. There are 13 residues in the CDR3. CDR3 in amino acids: CASVDRWKDGYTF. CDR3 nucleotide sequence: TGTGCCAGCGTAGACAGATGGAAGGATGGCTACACCTTC.

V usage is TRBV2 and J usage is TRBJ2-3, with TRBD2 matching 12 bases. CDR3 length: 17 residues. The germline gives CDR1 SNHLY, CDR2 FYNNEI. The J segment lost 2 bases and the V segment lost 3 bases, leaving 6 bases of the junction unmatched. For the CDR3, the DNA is TGTGCCAGCAGTGAGTGGACTAGCGGGGACCCCACAGATACGCAGTATTTT. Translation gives CASSEWTSGDPTDTQYF.

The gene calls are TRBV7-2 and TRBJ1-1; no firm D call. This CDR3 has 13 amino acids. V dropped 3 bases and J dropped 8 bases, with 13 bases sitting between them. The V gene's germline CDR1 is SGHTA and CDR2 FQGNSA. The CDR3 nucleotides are TGTGCCAGCAGCTTCCACCCCTTCAGGGAAGCTTTCTTT. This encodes CASSFHPFREAFF.

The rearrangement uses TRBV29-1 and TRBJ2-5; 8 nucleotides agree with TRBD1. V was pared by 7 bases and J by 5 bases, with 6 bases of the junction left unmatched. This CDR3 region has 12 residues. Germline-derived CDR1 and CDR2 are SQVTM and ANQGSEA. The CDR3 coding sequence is TGCAGCGCCTCAGGGGGCGCGGAGACCCAGTACTTC. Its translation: CSASGGAETQYF.

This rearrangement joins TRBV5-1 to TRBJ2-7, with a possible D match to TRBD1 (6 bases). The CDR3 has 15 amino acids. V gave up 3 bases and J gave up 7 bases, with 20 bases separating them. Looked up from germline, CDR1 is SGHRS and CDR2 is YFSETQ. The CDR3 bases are TGCGCCAGCAGCTACCTACAGGGACCTACTAGAGAGCAGTACTTC. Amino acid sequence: CASSYLQGPTREQYF.

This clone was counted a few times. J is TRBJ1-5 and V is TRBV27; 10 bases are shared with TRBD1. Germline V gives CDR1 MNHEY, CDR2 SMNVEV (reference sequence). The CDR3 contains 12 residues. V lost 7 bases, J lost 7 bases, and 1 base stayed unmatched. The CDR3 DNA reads TGTGCCAGCAAGGACAGGGGGCAGCCCCAGCATTTT. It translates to CASKDRGQPQHF.

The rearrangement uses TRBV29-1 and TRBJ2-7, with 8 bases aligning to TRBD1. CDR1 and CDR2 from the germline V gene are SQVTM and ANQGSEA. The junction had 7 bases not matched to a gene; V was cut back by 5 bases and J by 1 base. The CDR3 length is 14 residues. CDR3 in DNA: TGCAGCGTTTGGGGGACAGGACTTTCCTACGAGCAGTACTTC. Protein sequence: CSVWGTGLSYEQYF.

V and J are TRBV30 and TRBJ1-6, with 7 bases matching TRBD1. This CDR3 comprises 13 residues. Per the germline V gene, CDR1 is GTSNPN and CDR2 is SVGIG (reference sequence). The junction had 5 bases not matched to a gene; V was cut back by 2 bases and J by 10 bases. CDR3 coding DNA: TGTGCCTGGAGTAGGCAGGGGGGCTCACCCCTCCACTTT. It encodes CAWSRQGGSPLHF.

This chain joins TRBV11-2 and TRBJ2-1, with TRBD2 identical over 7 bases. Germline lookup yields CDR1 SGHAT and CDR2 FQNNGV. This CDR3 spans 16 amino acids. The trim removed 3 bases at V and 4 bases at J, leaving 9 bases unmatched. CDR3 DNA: TGTGCCAGCAGCTTGATAGCGGGCCGGCTTTACAATGAGCAGTTCTTC. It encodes CASSLIAGRLYNEQFF.

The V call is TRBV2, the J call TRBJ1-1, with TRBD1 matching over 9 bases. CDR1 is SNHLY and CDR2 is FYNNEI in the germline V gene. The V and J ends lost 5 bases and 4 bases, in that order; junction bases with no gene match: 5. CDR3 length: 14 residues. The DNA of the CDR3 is TGTGCCAGCAGTTCACAGGGGGCGCCCACTGAAGCTTTCTTT. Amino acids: CASSSQGAPTEAFF.

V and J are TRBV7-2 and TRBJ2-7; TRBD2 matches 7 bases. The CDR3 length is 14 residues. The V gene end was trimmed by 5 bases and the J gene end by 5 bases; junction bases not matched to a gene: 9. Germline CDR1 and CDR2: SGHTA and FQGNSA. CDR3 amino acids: CASSPRAGVHEQYF. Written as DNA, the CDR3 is TGTGCCAGCAGCCCTAGGGCGGGGGTCCACGAGCAGTACTTC.

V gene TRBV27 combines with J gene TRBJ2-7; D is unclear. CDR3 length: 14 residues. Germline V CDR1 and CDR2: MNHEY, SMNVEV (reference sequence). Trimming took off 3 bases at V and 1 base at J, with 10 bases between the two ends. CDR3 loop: CASSFFAGSYEQYF. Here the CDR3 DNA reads TGTGCCAGCAGTTTCTTTGCAGGATCCTACGAGCAGTACTTC.

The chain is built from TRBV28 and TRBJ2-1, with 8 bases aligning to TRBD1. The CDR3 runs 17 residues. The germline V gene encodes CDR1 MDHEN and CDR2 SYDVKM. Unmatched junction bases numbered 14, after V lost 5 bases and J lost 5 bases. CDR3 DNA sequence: TGTGCCAGCAGTGACAGGGGAAGGGGTTTACAGGACAATGAGCAGTTCTTC. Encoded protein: CASSDRGRGLQDNEQFF. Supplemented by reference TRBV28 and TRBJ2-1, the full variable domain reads DVKVTQSSRYLVKRTGEKVFLECVQDMDHENMFWYRQDPGLGLRLIYFSYDVKMKEKGDIPEGYSVSREKKERFSLILESASTNQTSMYLCASSDRGRGLQDNEQFFGPGTRLTVL.

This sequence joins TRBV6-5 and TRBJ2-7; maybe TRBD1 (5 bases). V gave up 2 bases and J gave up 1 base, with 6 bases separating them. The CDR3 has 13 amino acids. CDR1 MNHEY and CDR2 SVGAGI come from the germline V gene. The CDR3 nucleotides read TGTGCCAGCAGTTACCAGGGTTCCTACGAGCAGTACTTC. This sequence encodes CASSYQGSYEQYF.

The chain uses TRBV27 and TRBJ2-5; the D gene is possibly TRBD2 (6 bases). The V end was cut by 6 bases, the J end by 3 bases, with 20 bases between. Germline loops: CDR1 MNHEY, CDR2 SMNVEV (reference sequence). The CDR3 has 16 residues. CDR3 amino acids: CASSIYQRGLEETQYF. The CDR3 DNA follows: TGTGCCAGCAGCATTTATCAAAGGGGACTTGAAGAGACCCAGTACTTC.

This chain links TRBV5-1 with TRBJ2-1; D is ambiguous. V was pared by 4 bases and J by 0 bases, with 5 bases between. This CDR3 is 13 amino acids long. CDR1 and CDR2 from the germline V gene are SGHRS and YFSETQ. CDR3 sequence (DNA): TGCGCCAGCAGCCTGAGCTCCTACAATGAGCAGTTCTTC. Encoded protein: CASSLSSYNEQFF.

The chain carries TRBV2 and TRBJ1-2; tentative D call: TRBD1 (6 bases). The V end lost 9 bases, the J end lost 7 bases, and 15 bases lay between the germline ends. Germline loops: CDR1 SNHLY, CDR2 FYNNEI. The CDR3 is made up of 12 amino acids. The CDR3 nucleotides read TGTGCCAGAACGCAGGGGATTCGTGGCTACACCTTC. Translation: CARTQGIRGYTF.

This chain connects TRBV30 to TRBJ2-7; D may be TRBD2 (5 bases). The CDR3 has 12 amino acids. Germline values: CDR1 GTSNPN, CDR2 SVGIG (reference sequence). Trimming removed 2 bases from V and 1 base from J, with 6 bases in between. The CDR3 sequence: CAWSQRSYEQYF. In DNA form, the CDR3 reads TGTGCCTGGAGTCAGCGGTCCTACGAGCAGTACTTC.

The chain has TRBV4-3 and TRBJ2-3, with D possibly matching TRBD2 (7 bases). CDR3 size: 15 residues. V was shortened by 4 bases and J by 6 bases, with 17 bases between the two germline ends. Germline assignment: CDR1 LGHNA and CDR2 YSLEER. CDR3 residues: CASSRTVWGGDTQYF. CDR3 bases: TGCGCCAGCAGCCGGACCGTATGGGGGGGCGATACGCAGTATTTT.

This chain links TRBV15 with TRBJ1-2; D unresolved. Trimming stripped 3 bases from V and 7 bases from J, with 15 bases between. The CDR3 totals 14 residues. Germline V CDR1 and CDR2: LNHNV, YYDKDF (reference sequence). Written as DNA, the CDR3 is TGTGCCACCAGCAGGGAACACATATCGAGTGGCTACACCTTC. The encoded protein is CATSREHISSGYTF.

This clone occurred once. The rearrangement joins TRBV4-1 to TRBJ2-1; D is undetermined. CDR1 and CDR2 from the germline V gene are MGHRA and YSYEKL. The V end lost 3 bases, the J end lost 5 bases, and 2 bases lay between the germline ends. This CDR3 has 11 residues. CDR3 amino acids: CASSQDNEQFF. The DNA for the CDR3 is TGCGCCAGCAGCCAGGACAATGAGCAGTTCTTC.

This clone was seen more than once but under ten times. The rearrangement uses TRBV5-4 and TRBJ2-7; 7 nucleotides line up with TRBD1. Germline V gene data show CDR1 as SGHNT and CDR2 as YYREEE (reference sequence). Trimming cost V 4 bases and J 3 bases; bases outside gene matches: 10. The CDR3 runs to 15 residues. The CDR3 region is CASSQEGGQNYEQYF. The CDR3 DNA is TGTGCCAGCAGCCAAGAAGGGGGACAGAACTACGAGCAGTACTTC.

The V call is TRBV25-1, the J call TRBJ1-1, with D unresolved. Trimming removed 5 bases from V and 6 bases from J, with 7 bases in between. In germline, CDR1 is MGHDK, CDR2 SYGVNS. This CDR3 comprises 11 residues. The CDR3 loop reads CASSPGAEAFF. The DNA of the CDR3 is TGTGCCAGCAGTCCCGGGGCTGAAGCTTTCTTT.